This T cell receptor (beta chain) stems from a study of blood T cell repertoires in COVID-19 (dated by TCRdb to the early 2020s). As for the study more broadly: Collaborator samples came from the United States, Italy and Spain and covered acute and convalescent phases of COVID-19. Nearly every sample came with metadata listing a de-identified subject ID, COVID-19 status, age in years and sex. The material from the prospective study consisted of cDNA or gDNA derived from T cells, B-cell-depleted T cells, or PBMCs. Subjects who had been exposed to COVID-19, were actively infected with it, or had recovered from it provided the deeply sampled blood TCRbeta repertoires that made up the dataset. Where available, HLA class I and class II types were obtained from metadata supplied by the sample provider rather than from assay-based typing. Samples came from the ongoing ImmuneRACE study (first 160 participants) plus 1,254 subjects from 6 global collaborators. The repertoires were released in a freely available public database meant as a resource for research on the immune response to SARS-CoV-2. Study-wide findings and limitations: How much clinical and demographic metadata was included differed by source and by participant, and the metadata was provided uncurated.

The immunoSEQ Assay, a bias-controlled multiplex PCR, was used to amplify TCRbeta CDR3 regions from genomic DNA. In the source study's methods: Within the assay, amplification of reference gene primers was used to estimate how many nucleated cells each sample contained. Sequence reads were collapsed and filtered to measure the absolute abundance of every unique TCRbeta CDR3 rearrangement. For each sample, productive Simpson clonality was calculated as the square root of Simpson's diversity index over productive rearrangements. TCRdb obtained this table from immuneACCESS and retained in-frame rearrangements with V and J assigned. These tables miss some clones; where compared with another copy, unresolved V genes account for less than half of the shortfall, and the remainder is unexplained. The V and J calls and clone size were taken over from that table, and D and trimming were inferred from the DNA. Across this sample there are around 250,000 clones, with around 90% seen only once. About 9.4% of the sample comes from the top ten.

With regard to this clone: The antigen this receptor binds is unknown. The sample holds no much larger clone one base away, and base qualities are not on file.

At one collaborating source in Seattle, patients were enrolled during active infection and were followed longitudinally through the course of disease. Whole blood was collected in K2EDTA tubes by collaborating institutions according to the institutions' own protocols. Collaborator samples were shipped for TCRbeta analysis as frozen whole blood, isolated PBMCs, or DNA extracted from either sample type. V loses 0 bases of germline sequence and J loses 4 bases, and the interval between the two ends is 12 bases. The CDR3 numbers 16 residues from cysteine through phenylalanine. The only DNA kept is the CDR3, 48 bases in frame from the first base. The germline V gene supplies CDR1 KGHSH and CDR2 LQKENI.

The sample was peripheral blood. Recombination joined TRBV18 with TRBJ2-2; TRBD2 is a possible D gene, resting on 7 matching bases. The source is a woman between 70 and 85 years old with COVID-19, enrolled during active disease. The CDR3 reads CASSPPGGRGTGELFF. The DNA sequence is as follows: TGTGCCAGCTCACCACCGGGGGGGCGCGGCACCGGGGAGCTGTTTTTT.